These 32 T cell receptor beta chains originate from one sample sequenced in a study of technical replicates of blood from several donors. TCRdb's copy holds only in-frame clones and misses some; the assay was immunoSEQ multiplex PCR. The repertoire holds approximately 73,000 clones, with over 80% as singletons. Sample: T cells isolated from PBMCs. Receptor source: a human donor in good health.

This rearrangement joins TRBV4-3 to TRBJ2-5; D gene uncertain. Germline lookup yields CDR1 LGHNA and CDR2 YSLEER. CDR3 size: 15 residues. The V end was cut by 0 bases, the J end by 3 bases, with 11 bases between. The CDR3 bases are TGCGCCAGCAGCCAAGATGTCGGTGTAGAAGAGACCCAGTACTTC. Protein product: CASSQDVGVEETQYF.

The V gene is TRBV9, the J gene TRBJ2-3; TRBD2 is a possible D gene (7 bases). Trimming cost V 4 bases and J 5 bases, with 20 bases left between them. There are 16 residues in the CDR3. Germline V CDR1 and CDR2: SGDLS, YYNGEE. CDR3 sequence: CASSSGAGREQDTQYF. In DNA, the CDR3 is TGTGCCAGCAGCTCGGGGGCAGGGAGGGAGCAAGATACGCAGTATTTT.

This clone showed up just a few times. The chain carries TRBV2 and TRBJ1-5, with 7 bases aligning to TRBD1. The J segment lost 0 bases and the V segment lost 6 bases, leaving 5 bases of the junction unmatched. In germline, CDR1 is SNHLY, CDR2 FYNNEI. CDR3 length: 15 amino acids. CDR3 region: CASRGTDSSNQPQHF. The DNA of the CDR3 is TGTGCCAGCAGGGGGACAGATTCTAGCAATCAGCCCCAGCATTTT.

Note on this clone: Mismatch with germline at one junction end may stem from a read error. The chain combines TRBV5-1 with TRBJ1-3, with 9 bases fitting TRBD1. The CDR3 is made up of 16 amino acids. In germline, CDR1 is SGHRS, CDR2 YFSETQ. This chain's CDR3 is CASSWGPTGGIQDEEF. The CDR3 DNA reads TGCGCCAGCAGCTGGGGCCCGACAGGGGGAATTCAAGATGAGGAGTTT.

The chain carries TRBV5-1 and TRBJ1-2; TRBD1 matches 7 bases. Germline CDR1 and CDR2: SGHRS and YFSETQ. The junction had 11 bases not matched to a gene; V was cut back by 4 bases and J by 5 bases. This CDR3 has 15 residues. The chain's CDR3 is CASSRIGTANYGYTF. CDR3 in DNA: TGCGCCAGCAGCCGAATCGGGACAGCGAATTATGGCTACACCTTC.

V is TRBV7-2 and J is TRBJ1-5; 8 bases match TRBD1. V lost 6 bases and J lost 4; bases outside the gene matches: 2. CDR3 length equals 13 residues. Per the germline V gene, CDR1 is SGHTA and CDR2 is FQGNSA. DNA for the CDR3: TGTGCCAGCAGTCGACAGGGGAATCAGCCCCAGCATTTT. Residues: CASSRQGNQPQHF.

This chain uses TRBV11-1 with TRBJ1-2; D is unclear. The CDR3 contains 16 residues. Germline CDR1 reads SGHAT; CDR2 reads FQDESV (reference sequence). V shed 6 bases and J shed 3 bases, with 20 bases lying between them. The CDR3 DNA follows: TGTGCCAGCAGTCCTGTTCTCCTCGGGGTCGACTATGGCTACACCTTC. Amino acid sequence: CASSPVLLGVDYGYTF.

The CDR3: CASSQGELSYNEQFF. Written as DNA, the CDR3 is TGTGCCAGCAGCCAAGGCGAACTATCCTACAATGAGCAGTTCTTC. The rearrangement links TRBV4-2 to TRBJ2-1, with D unclear. Germline V gene data show CDR1 as LGHNA and CDR2 as YNFKEQ. CDR3 size: 15 residues. Deletions cut 1 base from V and 1 base from J, with 8 bases between.

V gene TRBV5-1 combines with J gene TRBJ1-1; D is possibly TRBD1 (5 bases). CDR3 length: 13 residues. Germline-derived CDR1 and CDR2 are SGHRS and YFSETQ. Trimming took off 3 bases at V and 4 bases at J, with 10 bases between the two ends. The CDR3 DNA is TGCGCCAGCAGCTCTCACGGGGGCACTGAAGCTTTCTTT. It translates to CASSSHGGTEAFF.

This rearrangement joins TRBV30 to TRBJ2-3; possibly TRBD2 for D (5 bases). Trimming took 6 bases from V and 0 from J, leaving 13 bases between them. The CDR3 is 14 amino acids. Germline V CDR1 and CDR2: GTSNPN, SVGIG (reference sequence). The CDR3 DNA is TGTGCCTGCAACGGGATTACTAGCACAGATACGCAGTATTTT. Protein: CACNGITSTDTQYF.

This clone was counted between two and nine times. V is TRBV7-9 and J is TRBJ1-2; 7 nucleotides agree with TRBD1. Trimming took 3 bases from V and 6 from J; bases not matched to a gene: 10. Germline CDR1 reads SEHNR; CDR2 reads FQNEAQ (reference sequence). The CDR3 loop spans 15 amino acids. Here the CDR3 reads CASSLGPLQGHGYTF. The DNA for the CDR3 is TGTGCCAGCAGCTTGGGTCCTTTACAGGGGCATGGCTACACCTTC.

This chain links TRBV30 with TRBJ2-2, with 7 nucleotides matching TRBD2. V dropped 5 bases and J dropped 13; count of bases not matched to a gene: 7. Germline CDR1 GTSNPN, CDR2 SVGIG (reference sequence). The CDR3 has 11 residues. This CDR3 is CAWSSGTTLFF. The CDR3 nucleotides read TGTGCCTGGTCCTCCGGGACTACGCTGTTTTTT.

This clone was recorded once. This sequence joins TRBV7-2 and TRBJ1-4; TRBD1 might be the D (5 bases). The CDR3 extends over 13 amino acids. Trimming shortened V by 4 bases and J by 7 bases, and 10 bases separated the two germline ends. Looked up from germline, CDR1 is SGHTA and CDR2 is FQGNSA. CDR3: CASSSGGGEKLFF. DNA of the CDR3: TGTGCCAGCAGCTCGGGCGGGGGTGAAAAACTGTTTTTT. The whole variable domain, remainder taken from reference TRBV7-2 and TRBJ1-4, is GAGVSQSPSNKVTEKGKDVELRCDPISGHTALYWYRQSLGQGLEFLIYFQGNSAPDKSGLPSDRFSAERTGGSVSTLTIQRTQQEDSAVYLCASSSGGGEKLFFGSGTQLSVL.

This clone was seen once. The chain joins TRBV7-2 to TRBJ2-7, with TRBD2 matching over 13 bases. Germline trimming cut 5 bases from V and 0 bases from J; bases unmatched to any gene: 7. This CDR3 contains 17 residues. Germline V gives CDR1 SGHTA, CDR2 FQGNSA. CDR3 residues: CASSMGLAGIASYEQYF. In DNA form, the CDR3 reads TGTGCCAGCAGCATGGGACTAGCGGGAATTGCCTCCTACGAGCAGTACTTC.

The J gene is TRBJ1-1, the V gene TRBV18; TRBD1 is a possible D gene (5 bases). CDR1 is KGHSH, CDR2 LQKENI, per germline. The CDR3 totals 13 residues. Between the trimmed V and J ends, which lost 3 bases and 6 bases, there was a span of 11 bases. DNA of the CDR3: TGTGCCAGCTCACCCGGAACGACAGCTGAAGCTTTCTTT. Its protein product is CASSPGTTAEAFF. The full variable domain, in which reference TRBV18 and TRBJ1-1 provide the parts outside the CDR3, is NAGVMQNPRHLVRRRGQEARLRCSPMKGHSHVYWYRQLPEEGLKFMVYLQKENIIDESGMPKERFSAEFPKEGPSILRIQQVVRGDSAAYFCASSPGTTAEAFFGQGTRLTVV.

V usage is TRBV9 and J usage is TRBJ2-7, with 7 bases lining up with TRBD1. Looked up from germline, CDR1 is SGDLS and CDR2 is YYNGEE. There are 15 residues in the CDR3. V gave up 0 bases and J gave up 2 bases; unmatched junction bases: 5. The CDR3 protein is CASSVGDSTTYEQYF. The CDR3 region has the DNA TGTGCCAGCAGCGTAGGGGACAGTACAACCTACGAGCAGTACTTC.

This clone was detected a few times. The chain is built from TRBV7-2 and TRBJ1-1; D ambiguous. CDR3 size: 13 residues. Germline V gene lookup returns CDR1 SGHTA and CDR2 FQGNSA. With 4 bases removed from V and 2 bases from J, the gap between germline ends came to 8 bases. As DNA, the CDR3 is TGTGCCAGCAGCTCTATCCTCAACACTGAAGCTTTCTTT. This gives the protein CASSSILNTEAFF.

The chain carries TRBV9 and TRBJ2-5; D is unclear. V lost 1 base and J lost 2, with 9 bases in between. CDR1 and CDR2 (germline): SGDLS, YYNGEE. The CDR3 is 14 amino acids. Here the CDR3 reads CASSVYSSQETQYF. CDR3 nucleotide sequence: TGTGCCAGCAGCGTATATAGCTCGCAAGAGACCCAGTACTTC.

CDR3 in amino acids: CASSQDGRRTDTQYF. The DNA for the CDR3 is TGCGCCAGCAGCCAAGACGGGAGAAGGACAGATACGCAGTATTTT. The chain links TRBV4-1 to TRBJ2-3; TRBD2 might be the D (6 bases). Germline V gene lookup returns CDR1 MGHRA and CDR2 YSYEKL. The CDR3 is 15 amino acids. V lost 0 bases, J lost 3 bases, and 10 bases lay in between.

This sequence joins TRBV14 and TRBJ1-4; D remains ambiguous. The CDR3 is 17 amino acids. V lost 1 base, J lost 0 bases, and 12 bases lay in between. The germline gives CDR1 SGHDN, CDR2 FVKESK. The CDR3 loop reads CASSQALQTTTNEKLFF. The CDR3 DNA sequence: TGTGCCAGCAGCCAAGCCTTACAGACTACAACTAATGAAAAACTGTTTTTT. The full variable domain, rest sourced from reference TRBV14 and TRBJ1-4, is EAGVTQFPSHSVIEKGQTVTLRCDPISGHDNLYWYRRVMGKEIKFLLHFVKESKQDESGMPNNRFLAERTGGTYSTLKVQPAELEDSGVYFCASSQALQTTTNEKLFFGSGTQLSVL.

V and J are TRBV4-3 and TRBJ2-7; TRBD2 matches 12 bases. Trimming at V came to 3 bases and at J to 3 bases, leaving 12 bases not matched to a gene. This CDR3 region has 18 residues. Germline CDR1 reads LGHNA; CDR2 reads YSLEER. CDR3 nucleotide sequence: TGCGCCAGCAGCCATTCCATAGTTAGGACTAGCGGGAACTACGAGCAGTACTTC. Its protein is CASSHSIVRTSGNYEQYF.

The rearrangement uses TRBV9 and TRBJ1-2; 8 nucleotides line up with TRBD1. The V and J ends lost 9 bases and 4 bases, in that order; junction bases with no gene match: 5. This CDR3 comprises 12 residues. Looked up from germline, CDR1 is SGDLS and CDR2 is YYNGEE. CDR3 in amino acids: CAILGTGYGYTF. In nucleotides, the CDR3 is TGTGCCATCCTCGGGACAGGCTATGGCTACACCTTC.

The chain has TRBV9 and TRBJ2-3; 7 bases match TRBD1. Trimming at V came to 0 bases and at J to 2 bases, leaving 9 bases not matched to a gene. CDR1 SGDLS and CDR2 YYNGEE come from the germline V gene. This CDR3 contains 17 residues. Written as DNA, the CDR3 is TGTGCCAGCAGCGTAGGCATAGGGGGCCAGAACACAGATACGCAGTATTTT. Translation: CASSVGIGGQNTDTQYF.

The table lists this clone with a count of one. The genes are TRBV28 and TRBJ1-5, with 8 bases identical to TRBD1. Germline lookup yields CDR1 MDHEN and CDR2 SYDVKM. The CDR3 covers 16 residues. After removal of 5 bases from V and 0 bases from J, the junction contained 6 bases not matched to a gene. CDR3 DNA sequence: TGTGCCAGCAGTAGGGACAGGCCTTATAGCAATCAGCCCCAGCATTTT. This translates into CASSRDRPYSNQPQHF. The full variable domain, completed using reference TRBV28 and TRBJ1-5, is DVKVTQSSRYLVKRTGEKVFLECVQDMDHENMFWYRQDPGLGLRLIYFSYDVKMKEKGDIPEGYSVSREKKERFSLILESASTNQTSMYLCASSRDRPYSNQPQHFGDGTRLSIL.

This chain links TRBV7-2 with TRBJ2-3; 7 bases map to TRBD1. Trimming cost V 5 bases and J 0 bases; bases outside gene matches: 5. Germline CDR1 and CDR2: SGHTA and FQGNSA. The length of the CDR3 is 15 residues. This CDR3 is CASSPGQKSTDTQYF. CDR3 bases: TGTGCCAGCAGCCCGGGACAGAAAAGCACAGATACGCAGTATTTT.

V and J are TRBV5-4 and TRBJ2-2, with TRBD2 matching over 7 bases. The J segment lost 5 bases and the V segment lost 4 bases, leaving 2 bases of the junction unmatched. This CDR3 spans 13 amino acids. The V gene's germline CDR1 is SGHNT and CDR2 YYREEE (reference sequence). CDR3 loop: CASSRGVTGELFF. The CDR3 bases are TGTGCCAGCAGCCGGGGGGTAACCGGGGAGCTGTTTTTT.

The genes are TRBV13 and TRBJ2-5, with D possibly TRBD1 on 5 matching bases. This CDR3 comprises 14 residues. V lost 2 bases to trimming and J lost 2 bases, with 9 bases between them. Germline CDR1 is PRHDT and CDR2 is FYEKMQ (reference sequence). The CDR3 reads CASSLRGLQETQYF. CDR3 DNA sequence: TGTGCCAGCAGCTTAAGGGGTTTACAAGAGACCCAGTACTTC.

The V gene is TRBV19, the J gene TRBJ1-4; D perhaps matches TRBD1 (5 bases). In germline, CDR1 is LNHDA, CDR2 SQIVND (reference sequence). The CDR3 covers 14 residues. V lost 5 bases to trimming and J lost 5 bases, with 12 bases between them. The CDR3, as DNA: TGTGCCAGTAGTCTATCGGGGGGAAATGAAAAACTGTTTTTT. Amino acid sequence: CASSLSGGNEKLFF.

This sequence joins TRBV7-8 and TRBJ2-3; TRBD2 matches 11 bases. Germline assignment: CDR1 SGHVS and CDR2 FQNEAQ. Trimming took 6 bases from V and 3 from J; bases not matched to a gene: 5. The CDR3 is 15 residues long. The CDR3 is CASRSTSGRTDTQYF. The CDR3 coding sequence is TGTGCCAGCAGGAGTACTAGCGGGAGAACAGATACGCAGTATTTT.

This chain links TRBV4-1 with TRBJ2-7, with D possibly being TRBD1 (5 bases). Trimming left V 4 bases short and J 1 base short, with 14 bases between. CDR1 is MGHRA and CDR2 is YSYEKL in the germline V gene. The CDR3 has 15 amino acids. CDR3 amino acids: CASSPQDTSSYEQYF. CDR3 DNA sequence: TGCGCCAGCAGCCCCCAGGACACCTCTTCCTACGAGCAGTACTTC.

This chain uses TRBV19 with TRBJ2-4, with 7 bases aligning to TRBD2. The CDR3 totals 14 residues. Unmatched junction bases numbered 11, after V lost 6 bases and J lost 9 bases. Germline V CDR1 and CDR2: LNHDA, SQIVND (reference sequence). The CDR3 DNA reads as TGTGCCAGTAGCCTCCCAATGGGAGGGAGCATTCAGTACTTC. Its translation is CASSLPMGGSIQYF.

The chain uses TRBV5-6 and TRBJ2-1; D is undetermined. Trimming took 4 bases from V and 3 from J, leaving 14 bases between them. The germline V gene encodes CDR1 SGHDT and CDR2 YYEEEE. The CDR3 is 15 amino acids. CDR3 DNA: TGTGCCAGCAGCCCCGCAGCCCGGGTCTACAATGAGCAGTTCTTC. Amino acid sequence: CASSPAARVYNEQFF. Supplemented by reference TRBV5-6 and TRBJ2-1, the full variable domain reads DAGVTQSPTHLIKTRGQQVTLRCSPKSGHDTVSWYQQALGQGPQFIFQYYEEEERQRGNFPDRFSGHQFPNYSSELNVNALLLGDSALYLCASSPAARVYNEQFFGPGTRLTVL.